This TCR beta chain is from a study of blood T cell repertoires in COVID-19. Background on the study: Nucleic acid was either cDNA or gDNA, and it came from T cells, B-cell-depleted T cells, or PBMCs.

In the authors' methods: Reference gene primer amplification gave nucleated cell count estimates. Generated by immunoSEQ multiplex PCR, the TCRdb table keeps only in-frame clones and is missing some. For V, J and clone size, that table is used; D and trimming come from the DNA. There are some 150,000 clones in the sample; about 85% occur only once, and under 2.5% lies in the top ten. Trimming removed 6 bases from V and 3 bases from J; junction bases left unmatched: 10. CDR1 and CDR2 from the germline V gene are MNHEY and SVGAGI. This CDR3 has 15 residues. This sequence was found in a woman between 65 and 79 years old with acute or convalescent COVID-19. Sample: peripheral blood. V usage is TRBV6-5 and J usage is TRBJ1-2, with 7 nucleotides matching TRBD1. The CDR3 region has the DNA TGTGCCAGCAGGCCCGTGACAGGGTTAGACTATGGCTACACCTTC. Translated: CASRPVTGLDYGYTF.